This is a list of T cell receptor beta chains from one sample in a study of cytomegalovirus exposure and HLA in healthy donors. Repertoires were generated with immunoSEQ multiplex PCR, while TCRdb's copy carries only in-frame clones and drops some. The sample shows 150,000 to 200,000 clones, 60% to 85% of them seen only once. The specimen was PBMCs. These receptors originate from a female donor in good health and CMV-seronegative. CDR3s include the opening cysteine and the closing phenylalanine or tryptophan. A D gene is named only where the DNA matches it firmly. Clone size is given for some rows only: seen once, a few or many times, or a class if the clone is expanded.

TRBJ1-5	NA	TRBV12-2	NA	NA	CASRLVGGGSNQPQHF
TRBJ2-7	TRBD1	TRBV28	NA	TGTGCCAGCACACCCCAGGGACAGCCCTACGAGCAGTACTTC	CASTPQGQPYEQYF
TRBJ2-2	TRBD2	TRBV11-3	NA	TGTGCCAGCAGCTTAACTAGCGGGTACACCGGGGAGCTGTTTTTT	CASSLTSGYTGELFF
TRBJ1-5	TRBD1	TRBV19	NA	TGTGCCAGTAGCCGTATCCGACAGGGGGTGAGCAATCAGCCCCAGCATTTT	CASSRIRQGVSNQPQHF
TRBJ1-1	NA	TRBV7-3	NA	TGTGCCAGCACCTCGACGGGTTCAGACACTGAAGCTTTCTTT	CASTSTGSDTEAFF
TRBJ2-7	NA	TRBV15	NA	TGTGCCACCAGCAGAGATCGGGAGCGAGGGGCTTACGAGCAGTACTTC	CATSRDRERGAYEQYF
TRBJ2-5	NA	TRBV19	NA	TGTGCCACCTACCCTATGACCCAGTACTTC	CATYPMTQYF
TRBJ1-2	TRBD1	TRBV5-1	NA	TGCGCCAGCAGCTTAAGGACAGGGCCTAACTATGGCTACACCTTC	CASSLRTGPNYGYTF
TRBJ2-5	NA	TRBV7-2	NA	TGTGCCAGCAGCTTAGCGTCAGGGACCCAGTACTTC	CASSLASGTQYF
TRBJ1-5	TRBD1	TRBV5-1	few	TGCGCCAGCAGCTTGGTTGGACAGGGGCCCTCTTATCAGCCCCAGCATTTT	CASSLVGQGPSYQPQHF
TRBJ1-1	TRBD1	TRBV19	NA	TGTGCCAGTAGTATAGAGGACAGGGATTGGACTGAAGCTTTCTTT	CASSIEDRDWTEAFF
TRBJ2-4	NA	TRBV6-5	NA	TGTGCCAGCAGTTACTCCCCCTCCAAAGGAGGGAACATTCAGTACTTC	CASSYSPSKGGNIQYF
TRBJ2-5	TRBD1	TRBV4-1	NA	TGCGCCAGCAGCCTTGGACAGGGCGACCAAGAGACCCAGTACTTC	CASSLGQGDQETQYF
TRBJ1-4	TRBD1	TRBV5-1	NA	TGCGCCAGCAGCCCGGGACAGGGTAACGAAAAACTGTTTTTT	CASSPGQGNEKLFF
TRBJ1-6	NA	TRBV13	NA	TGTGCCAGCAGCGCAACAGGGTTCTCACCCCTCCACTTT	CASSATGFSPLHF
TRBJ2-1	TRBD2	TRBV19	NA	TGTGCCAGTAGTCAATATCTAGCGGAAATCTACAATGAGCAGTTCTTC	CASSQYLAEIYNEQFF
TRBJ1-6	NA	TRBV6-1	NA	TGTGCCAGCAGTGAAGCCGACAGCCGCAATTCACCCCTCCACTTT	CASSEADSRNSPLHF
TRBJ2-7	NA	TRBV6-6	NA	TGTGCCAGCAGTTACCCGGGGTCGACCCCGCTTGGGCAGTACTTC	CASSYPGSTPLGQYF
TRBJ1-2	TRBD1	TRBV30	NA	TGTGCCTTTGGACAGGGGAGGGATTTGGGCGGTGGCTACACCTTC	CAFGQGRDLGGGYTF
TRBJ1-6	NA	TRBV27	NA	TGTGCCAGCAGCCCCCGGGGGGCGCGGTCACCCCTCCACTTT	CASSPRGARSPLHF
TRBJ1-3	NA	TRBV9	NA	TGTGCCAGCAGCCCGAACCCCAAACTATTCTCTGGAAACACCATATATTTT	CASSPNPKLFSGNTIYF
TRBJ1-6	TRBD1	TRBV7-6	NA	TGTGCCAGCAGCCATGGACAGGGGAGTTCACCCCTCCACTTT	CASSHGQGSSPLHF
TRBJ2-7	TRBD2	TRBV6-1	NA	TGTGCCAGCTTGGGACTAGCGGGAGGCGAGCAGTACTTC	CASLGLAGGEQYF
TRBJ2-5	NA	TRBV4-3	few	TGCGCCAGCAGCCAAGAGCGGCAGGGGGCGGGGGAGCAGTACTTC	CASSQERQGAGEQYF
TRBJ1-5	NA	TRBV6-1	NA	TGTGCCAGCAGACAGGGTACGGGCAATCAGCCCCAGCATTTT	CASRQGTGNQPQHF
TRBJ2-1	TRBD2	TRBV28	NA	TGTGCCAGCAGTTTATATGCGGGGGGACCCTACAATGAGCAGTTCTTC	CASSLYAGGPYNEQFF
TRBJ2-4	TRBD2	TRBV2	NA	TGTGCCAGCACGACTAGCGGGAGGCAGGGGATTCAGTACTTC	CASTTSGRQGIQYF
TRBJ2-1	TRBD2	TRBV6-4	NA	TGTGCCAGCAGTGAACTAGCGGGTTCCTACAATGAGCAGTTCTTC	CASSELAGSYNEQFF
TRBJ2-3	TRBD2	TRBV5-4	NA	TGTGCCAGCAGCTTGGGACTAGCGGGAGCCACAGATACGCAGTATTTT	CASSLGLAGATDTQYF
TRBJ1-4	TRBD1	TRBV10-3	NA	TGTGCCATCAGTACGGGACAGGGGGCGAAAAAACTGTTTTTT	CAISTGQGAKKLFF
TRBJ2-7	TRBD1	TRBV6-1	NA	TGTGCCAGCAGTTCGGGACAGGGGGCTGTCGAGCAGTACTTC	CASSSGQGAVEQYF
TRBJ1-1	NA	TRBV6-5	few	TGTGCCAGCAGTTATGGGTCGGACAGTGAAGCTTTCTTT	CASSYGSDSEAFF
TRBJ2-7	TRBD2	TRBV10-3	NA	TGTGCCATCAGTGTTGATAGACTAGCGGAGATCTCCTACGAGCAGTACTTC	CAISVDRLAEISYEQYF
TRBJ1-4	NA	TRBV7-9	NA	TGTGCCAGCAGCTCGGGGGGGGCCAAAGCGGAAAAACTGTTTTTT	CASSSGGAKAEKLFF
TRBJ1-4	NA	TRBV6-5	once	TGTGCCAGCAGGGGGAGGGGTGCGACTAATGAAAAACTGTTTTTT	CASRGRGATNEKLFF
TRBJ2-3	TRBD1	TRBV28	NA	TGTGCCAGCAGTTTGGGGGGACAGGGGGAGGGAGATACGCAGTATTTT	CASSLGGQGEGDTQYF
TRBJ1-5	TRBD1	TRBV11-3	NA	TGTGCCAGCAGCCCCAGGGGGGCCCAGCATTTT	CASSPRGAQHF